Below, one T cell receptor beta chain is given with its context. Its antigen is as yet unknown. This entry belongs to a study of a mutant IDH1 vaccine in newly diagnosed glioma. Study-level background: Administration of eight vaccinations to patients took place in weeks 1, 3, 5, 7, 11, 15, 19, 23.

Sequencing was performed with immunoSEQ multiplex PCR; in TCRdb, only in-frame clones are kept and a portion is missing. Of 40,000 to 60,000 clones listed, more than 70% are singletons. The study's findings and limits: Top-clonotype changes in peripheral T cells seemed unrelated to pseudoprogression.

Sample time point: week 5, during vaccination. Vaccination comprised doses that each held 300 ug of mutant IDH1 20-mer peptide, plus topical imiquimod. This receptor was obtained from a middle-aged woman with glioma. The specimen comprised PBMCs, sampled from a glioma patient whose treatment included an IDH1 peptide vaccine.

CDR3 residues: CASSSGRGAEAFF. The CDR3, as DNA: TGTGCCAGCAGCTCAGGACGGGGGGCTGAAGCTTTCTTT. The chain couples TRBV11-2 to TRBJ1-1; D may be TRBD1 (5 bases). Germline loops: CDR1 SGHAT, CDR2 FQNNGV. V shed 4 bases and J shed 6 bases, with 12 bases lying between them. The CDR3 contains 13 residues.